This T cell receptor (beta chain) is from a study of blood T cell repertoires in COVID-19. About the study: COVID-19 samples, acute and convalescent, were from the United States, Italy and Spain.

Original handling: Using reference gene primer amplification, nucleated cell counts were estimated. This table comes from immunoSEQ multiplex PCR, and its TCRdb copy is limited to in-frame clones, with some not included. D and trimming come from the DNA, and the V and J calls and clone size come from that table. The data contain 150,000 or so clones, over 70% of them singletons. Germline CDR1 is SNHLY and CDR2 is FYNNEI. The CDR3 runs 15 residues. The V and J ends lost 7 bases and 13 bases respectively, with 25 bases between them. This clone was seen a single time. This receptor was identified in a man older than 75 with acute or convalescent COVID-19. The material sequenced was peripheral blood. The V call is TRBV2, the J call TRBJ1-4, with D possibly TRBD1 on 6 matching bases. CDR3 DNA: TGTGCCAGCACCCGAGGACAGCCCCTCGAGGGGAGACTGTTTTTT. As protein: CASTRGQPLEGRLFF.